The 11 T cell receptor beta chains given below trace back to one sample, sequenced in a study of PD-L1 blockade in urothelial cancer. Described time point: peripheral blood 6 weeks after treatment start. Libraries were prepared by immunoSEQ multiplex PCR; TCRdb keeps only in-frame clonotypes and omits some of them. Of some 51,000 clones in the sample, more than 75% were seen once. The specimen comprised PBMCs, sampled around atezolizumab (anti-PD-L1) treatment. The receptor source for this set is a man aged 55 to 69 with urothelial cancer.

The chain links TRBV28 to TRBJ2-3; maybe TRBD1 (6 bases). The CDR3 loop spans 13 amino acids. The V gene lost 6 bases and the J gene lost 7 bases, with 14 bases spanning the gap. Germline CDR1 is MDHEN and CDR2 is SYDVKM. The CDR3 DNA reads TGTGCCAGCAGCCTACAGGGTCCGTATACGCAGTATTTT. This sequence encodes CASSLQGPYTQYF.

V usage is TRBV5-6 and J usage is TRBJ2-1, with D perhaps TRBD2 (6 bases). Germline values: CDR1 SGHDT, CDR2 YYEEEE. The ends were cut back, 5 bases at V and 3 bases at J, with 12 bases in the middle. CDR3 length: 14 amino acids. CDR3 DNA: TGTGCCAGCAGTTTCGGGACTGACTACAATGAGCAGTTCTTC. It encodes CASSFGTDYNEQFF.

The CDR3 protein is CASSRSGAADTQYF. CDR3 in DNA: TGTGCCAGCAGTCGTTCGGGAGCGGCAGATACGCAGTATTTT. The chain has TRBV6-4 and TRBJ2-3, with D tentatively TRBD2 (6 bases). Germline CDR1 reads MRHNA; CDR2 reads SNTAGT. The CDR3 has 14 amino acids. Trimming took 5 bases from V and 4 from J, leaving 13 bases between them.

This chain joins TRBV5-1 and TRBJ2-7; 11 positions agree with TRBD1. CDR3 length equals 16 residues. The germline gives CDR1 SGHRS, CDR2 YFSETQ. V gave up 4 bases and J gave up 3 bases; unmatched junction bases: 9. In DNA form, the CDR3 reads TGCGCCAGCAGCCCGGGGACAGGGGGTACCAACTACGAGCAGTACTTC. Encoded protein: CASSPGTGGTNYEQYF.

The chain is built from TRBV5-1 and TRBJ2-7; TRBD1 agrees at 9 bases. CDR3 size: 15 residues. Germline assignment: CDR1 SGHRS and CDR2 YFSETQ. V was clipped by 1 base and J by 3 bases; unmatched bases: 5. DNA of the CDR3: TGCGCCAGCAGCTTGTTCGGGACAGGGCTCTACGAGCAGTACTTC. This codes for CASSLFGTGLYEQYF.

The chain has TRBV10-1 and TRBJ2-1, with 9 bases identical to TRBD1. The length of the CDR3 is 15 residues. The junction had 6 bases not matched to a gene; V was cut back by 6 bases and J by 3 bases. Per the germline V gene, CDR1 is WNHNN and CDR2 is SYGVQD (reference sequence). CDR3 in DNA: TGCGCCAGCAGCCAGGGACAGGGTGGCTACAATGAGCAGTTCTTC. This encodes CASSQGQGGYNEQFF.

The rearrangement uses TRBV9 and TRBJ1-5; 9 positions match TRBD1. The CDR3 runs to 15 residues. Germline-derived CDR1 and CDR2 are SGDLS and YYNGEE. The junction had 3 bases not matched to a gene; V was cut back by 3 bases and J by 2 bases. As DNA, the CDR3 is TGTGCCAGCAGCGGACAGGGGGTAGGCAATCAGCCCCAGCATTTT. Amino acids: CASSGQGVGNQPQHF.

The V gene is TRBV6-7, the J gene TRBJ2-2; 10 bases agree with TRBD1. TRBV6-7 is known as an ORF, though its function is uncertain. V trimming: 6 bases; J trimming: 3 bases; junction bases outside the gene matches: 13. This CDR3 is built from 18 residues. The DNA for the CDR3 is TGTGCCAGCAGGGGGGTAGACAGGGGGCGCCCGGACACCGGGGAGCTGTTTTTT. This translates into CASRGVDRGRPDTGELFF.

V usage is TRBV7-8 and J usage is TRBJ1-5; a possible D gene is TRBD1 (5 bases). The CDR3 covers 15 residues. Trimming took off 2 bases at V and 0 bases at J, with 8 bases between the two ends. CDR1 SGHVS and CDR2 FQNEAQ come from the germline V gene. The CDR3 here is CASSLRGDSNQPQHF. The CDR3 bases are TGTGCCAGCAGCTTACGGGGGGATAGCAATCAGCCCCAGCATTTT. Variable domain in full (rest from reference TRBV7-8 and TRBJ1-5): GAGVSQSPRYKVAKRGQDVALRCDPISGHVSLFWYQQALGQGPEFLTYFQNEAQLDKSGLPSDRFFAERPEGSVSTLKIQRTQQEDSAVYLCASSLRGDSNQPQHFGDGTRLSIL.

The chain uses TRBV11-2 and TRBJ2-1; D gene uncertain. V was trimmed by 2 bases and J by 1 base, leaving 12 bases between them. Germline V CDR1 and CDR2: SGHAT, FQNNGV. The CDR3 has 16 residues. For the CDR3, the DNA is TGTGCCAGCAGCTTAAGTGTCGTTCGGTCCTACAATGAGCAGTTCTTC. Translation: CASSLSVVRSYNEQFF. Based on the CDR3 plus reference TRBV11-2 and TRBJ2-1, the full variable domain is EAGVAQSPRYKIIEKRQSVAFWCNPISGHATLYWYQQILGQGPKLLIQFQNNGVVDDSQLPKDRFSAERLKGVDSTLKIQPAKLEDSAVYLCASSLSVVRSYNEQFFGPGTRLTVL.

This sequence joins TRBV20-1 and TRBJ1-2; 7 bases are shared with TRBD1. V trimming: 8 bases; J trimming: 5 bases; junction bases outside the gene matches: 5. Germline V gene data show CDR1 as DFQATT and CDR2 as SNEGSKA (reference sequence). The CDR3 has 11 amino acids. The CDR3 nucleotides read TGCAGTCCTCTGGGACAGTATGGCTACACCTTC. Its translation is CSPLGQYGYTF.